Below are 14 T cell receptor beta chains sequenced from a single sample in a study of long-term antiretroviral therapy in people with HIV. A v3.0 immunoSEQ assay was performed at survey level. Clones were sequenced by immunoSEQ multiplex PCR, and TCRdb holds only the in-frame ones, with some missing. The sample has some 33,000 clones; 95% to 96% are singletons. The sequenced sample was unsorted PBMCs, obtained approximately 6.8 years after starting antiretroviral therapy. The origin of the receptors is a man in his thirties or forties with HIV.

This chain links TRBV20-1 with TRBJ1-2, with D unclear. The CDR3 sequence is 10 residues long. Trimming removed 3 bases at V and 6 bases at J, with 5 bases between. From germline, CDR1 is DFQATT and CDR2 SNEGSKA (reference sequence). The CDR3 here is CSARGDGYTF. In DNA form, the CDR3 reads TGCAGTGCTAGGGGTGATGGCTACACCTTC.

The V gene is TRBV19, the J gene TRBJ2-1, with a weak D call TRBD2 (5 bases). The CDR3 totals 14 residues. V gave up 10 bases and J gave up 5 bases, with 18 bases separating them. Germline CDR1 is LNHDA and CDR2 is SQIVND (reference sequence). In DNA, the CDR3 is TGTGCCACCACCCCGAGGGTTTACCACAATGAGCAGTTCTTC. The encoded protein is CATTPRVYHNEQFF.

The J gene is TRBJ1-5, the V gene TRBV9; D gene ambiguous. This CDR3 is 15 amino acids long. The germline V gene encodes CDR1 SGDLS and CDR2 YYNGEE. V was cut by 0 bases and J by 2 bases, with 9 bases left in between. The CDR3 protein is CASSVDGRGNQPQHF. As DNA, the CDR3 is TGTGCCAGCAGCGTAGACGGGCGGGGCAATCAGCCCCAGCATTTT.

Only a few counts were recorded for this clone. The chain links TRBV30 to TRBJ1-2; 11 bases agree with TRBD1. This CDR3 is built from 17 residues. Germline V gene data show CDR1 as GTSNPN and CDR2 as SVGIG (reference sequence). With V trimmed by 0 bases and J by 4 bases, 10 bases remained unmatched. CDR3 coding DNA: TGTGCCTGGAGTGTTAGAGGACAGGGGGCGCGTTCCTATGGCTACACCTTC. It codes for CAWSVRGQGARSYGYTF.

The chain links TRBV15 to TRBJ2-5; unclear D gene. The CDR3 has 14 amino acids. Trimming cost V 3 bases and J 1 base, with 9 bases left between them. Germline V gene sequence: CDR1 LNHNV, CDR2 YYDKDF (reference sequence). CDR3 DNA: TGTGCCACCAGCAGCCTTAGGGCCCAAGAGACCCAGTACTTC. It codes for CATSSLRAQETQYF.

This clone was detected only once. The chain combines TRBV6-1 with TRBJ2-2, with 8 bases aligning to TRBD2. Germline V gene data show CDR1 as MNHNS and CDR2 as SASEGT. V was pared by 4 bases and J by 1 base, with 11 bases of the junction left unmatched. The CDR3 length is 18 residues. The CDR3 sequence: CASSGGSGAVRNTGELFF. The CDR3, as DNA: TGTGCCAGCAGTGGGGGTAGCGGGGCTGTGCGGAACACCGGGGAGCTGTTTTTT.

V and J are TRBV7-9 and TRBJ2-1; D may correspond to TRBD1 or TRBD2 (5 bases each). The CDR3 runs 16 residues. CDR1 is SEHNR, CDR2 FQNEAQ, per germline (reference sequence). V lost 1 base and J 2 bases, leaving 12 bases between the germline ends. The CDR3 spells CASSLGDVATYNEQFF. DNA of the CDR3: TGTGCCAGCAGCTTAGGGGACGTAGCCACCTACAATGAGCAGTTCTTC.

The chain joins TRBV4-2 to TRBJ2-3; the match to TRBD2 covers 12 bases. Per the germline V gene, CDR1 is LGHNA and CDR2 is YNFKEQ. The CDR3 has 14 residues. V gave up 6 bases and J gave up 5 bases; unmatched junction bases: 3. Here the CDR3 reads CASRLAGGIDTQYF. In DNA, the CDR3 is TGTGCCAGCAGACTAGCGGGAGGCATAGATACGCAGTATTTT.

V gene TRBV4-1 combines with J gene TRBJ2-1, with TRBD1 as a possible D gene (5 bases). Germline values: CDR1 MGHRA, CDR2 YSYEKL. V lost 0 bases and J 13 bases, leaving 13 bases between the germline ends. The CDR3 spans 13 residues. The CDR3 protein is CASSQDHKTEQFF. The DNA of the CDR3 is TGCGCCAGCAGCCAAGATCATAAGACAGAACAGTTCTTC.

The chain has TRBV6-6 and TRBJ2-3; D ambiguous. Trimming left V 7 bases short and J 0 bases short, with 2 bases between. Germline assignment: CDR1 MNHNY and CDR2 SVGAGI (reference sequence). This CDR3 contains 11 residues. DNA of the CDR3: TGTGCCAGCACCAGCACAGATACGCAGTATTTT. Its translation: CASTSTDTQYF.

The V gene is TRBV27, the J gene TRBJ1-6, with D uncertain. Trimming removed 1 base from V and 5 bases from J, with 18 bases in between. The CDR3 totals 18 residues. Germline CDR1 and CDR2: MNHEY and SMNVEV (reference sequence). The CDR3 DNA is TGTGCCAGCAGTTTATTGAGCGCCCACGTCATCCATAATTCACCCCTCCACTTT. This gives the protein CASSLLSAHVIHNSPLHF.

The CDR3 DNA reads TGCGCCAGCAGCTCCGGGCGGGAGTCCGAGCAGTACTTC. This encodes CASSSGRESEQYF. The rearrangement joins TRBV5-1 to TRBJ2-7, with 7 positions matching TRBD2. Germline trimming cut 3 bases from V and 6 bases from J; bases unmatched to any gene: 6. Germline V gene sequence: CDR1 SGHRS, CDR2 YFSETQ. The CDR3 runs 13 residues.

V gene TRBV11-1 combines with J gene TRBJ1-2; TRBD1 might be the D (6 bases). The V and J ends lost 3 bases and 2 bases respectively, with 13 bases between them. This CDR3 contains 15 residues. CDR1 and CDR2 (germline): SGHAT, FQDESV (reference sequence). The chain's CDR3 is CASSLVSGQNYGYTF. The CDR3 DNA is TGTGCCAGCAGCTTGGTCAGTGGACAGAACTATGGCTACACCTTC.

The chain combines TRBV9 with TRBJ1-5; TRBD1 matches 9 bases. Germline CDR1 is SGDLS and CDR2 is YYNGEE. CDR3 length: 14 amino acids. The V segment lost 0 bases and the J segment 7 bases; nucleotides outside the gene matches: 2. The CDR3 DNA reads TGTGCCAGCAGCGTAGGGGACAGGGACCAGCCCCAGCATTTT. This sequence encodes CASSVGDRDQPQHF. The variable domain in full, with the rest retrieved from reference TRBV9 and TRBJ1-5, is DSGVTQTPKHLITATGQRVTLRCSPRSGDLSVYWYQQSLDQGLQFLIQYYNGEERAKGNILERFSAQQFPDLHSELNLSSLELGDSALYFCASSVGDRDQPQHFGDGTRLSIL.